One sample yielded the 18 T cell receptor beta chains listed below, sequenced in a study of T cell responses to AZD1222 COVID-19 vaccine. Produced via immunoSEQ multiplex PCR; TCRdb's table is partial and in-frame only. This sample has roughly 160,000 clones, with approximately 90% found just once. The sample consisted of peripheral blood, taken on day 0 of AZD1222 vaccination. These receptors came from an adult in good health.

The chain uses TRBV7-9 and TRBJ1-1; D gene unclear. Trimming stripped 1 base from V and 1 base from J, with 4 bases between. The CDR3 loop spans 13 amino acids. CDR1 and CDR2 (germline): SEHNR, FQNEAQ (reference sequence). CDR3 protein: CASSLVQNTEAFF. Written as DNA, the CDR3 is TGTGCCAGCAGCTTAGTACAGAACACTGAAGCTTTCTTT. Looking up the rest from reference TRBV7-9 and TRBJ1-1 gives the full variable domain: DTGVSQNPRHKITKRGQNVTFRCDPISEHNRLYWYRQTLGQGPEFLTYFQNEAQLEKSRLLSDRFSAERPKGSFSTLEIQRTEQGDSAMYLCASSLVQNTEAFFGQGTRLTVV.

The rearrangement joins TRBV7-2 to TRBJ2-6, with TRBD1 identical over 7 bases. CDR3 length equals 15 residues. J gave up 0 bases and V 5 bases, and 1 base lay outside the gene matches. Germline lookup yields CDR1 SGHTA and CDR2 FQGNSA. CDR3 sequence reads: CASSRDSSGANVLTF. CDR3 nucleotide sequence: TGTGCCAGCAGCCGGGACAGCTCTGGGGCCAACGTCCTGACTTTC.

The rearrangement joins TRBV28 to TRBJ2-3; TRBD2 agrees at 7 bases. CDR1 and CDR2 (germline): MDHEN, SYDVKM. With 6 bases clipped from V and 2 bases from J, the junction kept 8 bases outside the gene matches. The CDR3 runs to 15 residues. The CDR3 loop reads CASSPGGSFTDTQYF. The DNA of the CDR3 is TGTGCCAGCAGCCCCGGGGGGTCTTTCACAGATACGCAGTATTTT.

The V gene is TRBV6-5, the J gene TRBJ2-7; tentatively, D is TRBD1 (6 bases). Per the germline V gene, CDR1 is MNHEY and CDR2 is SVGAGI. CDR3 length: 14 residues. Trimming pared 7 bases from V and 2 bases from J, leaving 15 bases between. The CDR3 sequence is CASTLQGPPYEQYF. For the CDR3, the DNA is TGTGCCAGCACCCTACAGGGTCCCCCCTACGAGCAGTACTTC.

This chain uses TRBV7-2 with TRBJ2-1; tentative D call: TRBD1 (6 bases). The CDR3 is 12 residues long. The germline V and J ends were trimmed by 5 bases and 9 bases, with 11 bases remaining between them. Looked up from germline, CDR1 is SGHTA and CDR2 is FQGNSA. The CDR3 reads CASSRQGGEQFF. Written as DNA, the CDR3 is TGTGCCAGCAGCCGACAAGGGGGTGAGCAGTTCTTC.

The chain uses TRBV7-3 and TRBJ2-1, with 7 bases that match TRBD1. The CDR3 sequence is 13 residues long. Germline V lookup: CDR1 SGHTA, CDR2 FQGTGA. Trimming removed 5 bases from V and 6 bases from J; junction bases left unmatched: 4. In nucleotides, the CDR3 is TGTGCCAGCAGCCCGGACAGGACCAATGAGCAGTTCTTC. Its protein product is CASSPDRTNEQFF.

This clone has just one count. The chain is built from TRBV7-2 and TRBJ1-4; D gene unclear. CDR1 SGHTA and CDR2 FQGNSA come from the germline V gene. This CDR3 is 13 amino acids long. V lost 5 bases to trimming and J lost 7 bases, with 11 bases between them. The CDR3 DNA reads as TGTGCCAGCAGCGTAAGAGTGACTGAAAAACTGTTTTTT. Protein sequence: CASSVRVTEKLFF.

The chain carries TRBV4-3 and TRBJ2-2, with 10 bases aligning to TRBD2. CDR3 length: 20 residues. J gave up 2 bases and V 1 base, and 13 bases lay outside the gene matches. CDR1 and CDR2 (germline): LGHNA, YSLEER. CDR3 nucleotide sequence: TGCGCCAGCAGCCAAGTTCTCAGGCTAGCGGGGGCTCCCAACACCGGGGAGCTGTTTTTT. Encoded protein: CASSQVLRLAGAPNTGELFF.

V is TRBV2 and J is TRBJ1-1; a possible D gene is TRBD1 (6 bases). CDR1 is SNHLY, CDR2 FYNNEI, per germline. V was shortened by 2 bases and J by 5 bases, with 12 bases between the two germline ends. CDR3 length: 14 residues. DNA of the CDR3: TGTGCCAGCAGTGAATGGGACATAAGGACTGAAGCTTTCTTT. Translating gives CASSEWDIRTEAFF.

The chain recombines TRBV19 with TRBJ1-5; D might be TRBD1 (6 bases). Trimming took off 4 bases at V and 4 bases at J, with 14 bases between the two ends. This CDR3 has 15 amino acids. Germline V gene data show CDR1 as LNHDA and CDR2 as SQIVND (reference sequence). This CDR3 reads CASSRSTGWNQPQHF. CDR3 nucleotide sequence: TGTGCCAGTAGTAGATCAACAGGGTGGAATCAGCCCCAGCATTTT.

The J gene is TRBJ1-3, the V gene TRBV4-1; D perhaps matches TRBD1 (5 bases). Trimming left V 4 bases short and J 0 bases short, with 22 bases between. CDR1 MGHRA and CDR2 YSYEKL come from the germline V gene. The CDR3 contains 19 residues. CDR3 DNA sequence: TGCGCCAGCAGCCGCCCTGGGGGGTCTAGGGGCCACTCTGGAAACACCATATATTTT. It codes for CASSRPGGSRGHSGNTIYF.

The J gene is TRBJ2-5, the V gene TRBV9, with D possibly TRBD1 on 7 matching bases. The V gene lost 2 bases and the J gene lost 5 bases, with 16 bases spanning the gap. Germline V gene sequence: CDR1 SGDLS, CDR2 YYNGEE. This CDR3 contains 15 residues. CDR3 amino acids: CASSVAGGTDETQYF. Written as DNA, the CDR3 is TGTGCCAGCAGCGTCGCAGGGGGGACGGATGAGACCCAGTACTTC.

V and J are TRBV6-5 and TRBJ1-5, with a possible D match to TRBD1 (6 bases). V was trimmed by 5 bases and J by 4 bases, leaving 12 bases between them. Germline V gives CDR1 MNHEY, CDR2 SVGAGI. The CDR3 length is 14 residues. For the CDR3, the DNA is TGTGCCAGCAGTAAACAGGGACCTAATCAGCCCCAGCATTTT. Translated: CASSKQGPNQPQHF.

This chain connects TRBV6-5 to TRBJ1-4; a weak D match, TRBD1 (5 bases). Germline values: CDR1 MNHEY, CDR2 SVGAGI. CDR3 length: 14 amino acids. V was shortened by 5 bases and J by 8 bases, with 15 bases between the two germline ends. CDR3 loop: CASSTGTNGEKLFF. The CDR3 DNA reads TGTGCCAGCAGTACCGGGACCAACGGGGAAAAACTGTTTTTT.

The gene calls are TRBV9 and TRBJ1-2; D remains unclear. CDR3 length: 14 residues. Trimming stripped 4 bases from V and 4 bases from J, with 14 bases between. Looked up from germline, CDR1 is SGDLS and CDR2 is YYNGEE. The CDR3 DNA sequence: TGTGCCAGCAGCACCCCGGCGGCGGTCTATGGCTACACCTTC. Encoded protein: CASSTPAAVYGYTF.

J is TRBJ2-3 and V is TRBV7-8; the D call may be TRBD1 or TRBD2 (6 bases each). CDR1 SGHVS and CDR2 FQNEAQ come from the germline V gene. This CDR3 has 17 residues. V was cut by 5 bases and J by 2 bases, with 20 bases left in between. CDR3 in amino acids: CASSVDQHGGSTDTQYF. CDR3 DNA: TGTGCCAGCAGCGTAGACCAACACGGGGGCTCCACAGATACGCAGTATTTT.

The V gene is TRBV6-5, the J gene TRBJ1-4; D call uncertain. In germline, CDR1 is MNHEY, CDR2 SVGAGI. The V end lost 10 bases, the J end lost 0 bases, and 12 bases lay between the germline ends. CDR3 size: 14 residues. The CDR3 reads CATSRTATNEKLFF. CDR3 DNA sequence: TGTGCCACCTCCCGGACGGCAACTAATGAAAAACTGTTTTTT.

The CDR3 here is CASSQYREVGYTF. CDR3 DNA: TGTGCCAGCAGCCAGTACAGGGAGGTTGGCTACACCTTC. V and J are TRBV14 and TRBJ1-2, with D perhaps TRBD1 (6 bases). The CDR3 consists of 13 residues. V lost 3 bases and J 7 bases, leaving 12 bases between the germline ends. From germline, CDR1 is SGHDN and CDR2 FVKESK. Filled out from reference TRBV14 and TRBJ1-2, the complete variable domain reads EAGVTQFPSHSVIEKGQTVTLRCDPISGHDNLYWYRRVMGKEIKFLLHFVKESKQDESGMPNNRFLAERTGGTYSTLKVQPAELEDSGVYFCASSQYREVGYTFGSGTRLTVV.